Listed here are 20 T cell receptor beta chains from one sample, sequenced in a study of blood T cell repertoires in COVID-19. Only in-frame clones appear in the TCRdb table, and some are missing; sequencing was by immunoSEQ multiplex PCR. Altogether more than 95,000 clones are present, around 87% being singletons, with the ten largest covering around 14%. Input material: peripheral blood. The receptors here all came from a man aged 50-60 years with acute or convalescent COVID-19.

The chain has TRBV28 and TRBJ1-4; 7 bases match TRBD1. In germline, CDR1 is MDHEN, CDR2 SYDVKM. The CDR3 extends over 16 amino acids. Trimming took 6 bases from V and 0 from J; bases not matched to a gene: 7. CDR3 coding DNA: TGTGCCAGCAGACACCATACAGGGGCAACTAATGAAAAACTGTTTTTT. Protein: CASRHHTGATNEKLFF. The full variable domain, with the rest looked up from reference TRBV28 and TRBJ1-4, is DVKVTQSSRYLVKRTGEKVFLECVQDMDHENMFWYRQDPGLGLRLIYFSYDVKMKEKGDIPEGYSVSREKKERFSLILESASTNQTSMYLCASRHHTGATNEKLFFGSGTQLSVL.

The gene calls are TRBV6-6 and TRBJ2-7; TRBD1 might be the D (5 bases). This CDR3 region has 14 residues. Germline CDR1 and CDR2: MNHNY and SVGAGI (reference sequence). V lost 5 bases and J lost 0, with 11 bases in between. CDR3 amino acids: CASSDDSSSYEQYF. For the CDR3, the DNA is TGTGCCAGCAGTGACGACAGTAGCTCCTACGAGCAGTACTTC.

The chain uses TRBV4-2 and TRBJ2-7; no reliable D call. CDR1 LGHNA and CDR2 YNFKEQ come from the germline V gene. V was shortened by 1 base and J by 0 bases, with 10 bases between the two germline ends. This CDR3 is 15 amino acids long. The CDR3 here is CASSQASQSSYEQYF. CDR3 nucleotide sequence: TGTGCCAGCAGCCAAGCTAGTCAAAGCTCCTACGAGCAGTACTTC.

The chain couples TRBV3-1 (or the pseudogene TRBV3-2) to TRBJ2-7; 7 nucleotides line up with TRBD2. This CDR3 has 16 amino acids. Germline V gene lookup returns CDR1 LGHDT and CDR2 YNNKEL (reference sequence). Losses at the gene ends were 4 bases for V and 2 bases for J; bases not matched to a gene: 11. The CDR3 sequence is CASSLRRASGTYEQYF. The CDR3 DNA is TGTGCCAGCAGCCTCCGCCGGGCTAGCGGAACCTACGAGCAGTACTTC.

The rearrangement joins TRBV4-1 to TRBJ2-1, with 7 nucleotides matching TRBD1. The CDR3 sequence is 17 residues long. With 2 bases clipped from V and 2 bases from J, the junction kept 9 bases outside the gene matches. Per germline, CDR1 MGHRA and CDR2 YSYEKL. CDR3 residues: CASSQKNEGGTYNEQFF. The CDR3 DNA reads TGCGCCAGCAGCCAAAAGAACGAAGGGGGCACCTACAATGAGCAGTTCTTC.

This sequence joins TRBV27 and TRBJ2-1; 9 nucleotides agree with TRBD1. Looked up from germline, CDR1 is MNHEY and CDR2 is SMNVEV (reference sequence). The CDR3 runs 14 residues. The V segment lost 7 bases and the J segment 6 bases; nucleotides outside the gene matches: 7. Here the CDR3 reads CASISGDRANEQFF. CDR3 nucleotides: TGTGCCAGCATATCCGGGGACAGGGCCAATGAGCAGTTCTTC.

The chain employs TRBV18 and TRBJ2-7, with D possibly being TRBD2 (5 bases). The CDR3 consists of 13 residues. Germline V gene data show CDR1 as KGHSH and CDR2 as LQKENI. Trimming took off 2 bases at V and 6 bases at J, with 11 bases between the two ends. CDR3 in amino acids: CASSPEGTGEQYF. The DNA of the CDR3 is TGTGCCAGCTCACCAGAGGGAACTGGCGAGCAGTACTTC.

The chain combines TRBV28 with TRBJ2-7; TRBD1 agrees at 7 bases. CDR1 and CDR2 (germline): MDHEN, SYDVKM. After removal of 5 bases from V and 3 bases from J, the junction contained 13 bases not matched to a gene. This CDR3 contains 16 residues. The CDR3 bases are TGTGCCAGCAGTCCCTCAATCTCGGGACAGTTCTACGAGCAGTACTTC. Residues: CASSPSISGQFYEQYF. Filled out from reference TRBV28 and TRBJ2-7, the complete variable domain reads DVKVTQSSRYLVKRTGEKVFLECVQDMDHENMFWYRQDPGLGLRLIYFSYDVKMKEKGDIPEGYSVSREKKERFSLILESASTNQTSMYLCASSPSISGQFYEQYFGPGTRLTVT.

This clone was recorded once. This sequence joins TRBV2 and TRBJ2-3; 7 nucleotides align to TRBD2. CDR1 is SNHLY and CDR2 is FYNNEI in the germline V gene. V lost 8 bases to trimming and J lost 10 bases; unmatched junction nucleotides: 9. The CDR3 is 12 residues long. CDR3 bases: TGTGCCAGCCCCGCGGCTAGCGGACCGCAGTATTTT. Residues: CASPAASGPQYF.

J is TRBJ2-7 and V is TRBV28; 10 bases are a match to TRBD1. Germline V gives CDR1 MDHEN, CDR2 SYDVKM. J lost 3 bases, V lost 4 bases, and 21 bases had no gene match. This CDR3 spans 20 amino acids. CDR3 nucleotides: TGTGCCAGCAGTTCCCAGGGGGACAGGGGACCCGAAAGCGGGCACTACGAGCAGTACTTC. It is translated as CASSSQGDRGPESGHYEQYF.

This clone came up a few times. The chain links TRBV19 to TRBJ2-7; D is possibly TRBD2 (5 bases). There are 15 residues in the CDR3. V lost 4 bases and J 4 bases, leaving 17 bases between the germline ends. Germline CDR1 and CDR2: LNHDA and SQIVND (reference sequence). The CDR3 spells CASSTRTSSGYEQYF. CDR3 bases: TGTGCCAGTAGTACTCGGACCTCCAGCGGTTACGAGCAGTACTTC.

The gene calls are TRBV21-1 and TRBJ2-5; the D call of TRBD2 is as the table states it, not checked on the DNA. TRBV21-1 corresponds to a pseudogene. There are 19 residues in the CDR3. CDR3 region: CASSKDGGGPLVFGETQYF. CDR3 in DNA: TGTGCCAGCAGCAAAGATGGGGGAGGGCCCCTAGTATTCGGGGAGACCCAGTACTTC.

V and J are TRBV19 and TRBJ1-6; no reliable D call. V was pared by 0 bases and J by 5 bases, with 5 bases between. The CDR3 is 14 residues long. Germline lookup yields CDR1 LNHDA and CDR2 SQIVND (reference sequence). CDR3 DNA: TGTGCCAGTAGTATAGACGGGGATAATTCACCCCTCCACTTT. Residues: CASSIDGDNSPLHF.

The V gene is TRBV6-5, the J gene TRBJ2-7, with 9 bases that match TRBD1. The V and J ends lost 7 bases and 6 bases, in that order; junction bases with no gene match: 7. This CDR3 has 13 residues. Germline CDR1 and CDR2: MNHEY and SVGAGI. The CDR3 region is CASTRTGVGEQYF. CDR3 DNA sequence: TGTGCCAGCACCCGGACAGGGGTCGGCGAGCAGTACTTC.

J is TRBJ1-2 and V is TRBV24-1; 9 positions match TRBD1. This CDR3 comprises 14 residues. The junction had 6 bases not matched to a gene; V was cut back by 4 bases and J by 7 bases. Germline V gene sequence: CDR1 KGHDR, CDR2 SFDVKD. CDR3 sequence (DNA): TGTGCCACCAGTGACCGGGGACAGGGCTTTGGCTACACCTTC. As protein: CATSDRGQGFGYTF.

The V gene is TRBV6-5, the J gene TRBJ1-4; D perhaps matches TRBD1 (5 bases). The CDR3 contains 15 residues. The V gene lost 5 bases and the J gene lost 0 bases, with 10 bases spanning the gap. Germline V gene sequence: CDR1 MNHEY, CDR2 SVGAGI. CDR3 sequence (DNA): TGTGCCAGCAGTCCCTCGACAGCAACTAATGAAAAACTGTTTTTT. Translated, it gives CASSPSTATNEKLFF.

J is TRBJ2-5 and V is TRBV7-9, with D maybe TRBD1 (6 bases). The CDR3 is made up of 13 amino acids. The germline V and J ends were trimmed by 0 bases and 5 bases, with 7 bases remaining between them. Germline V CDR1 and CDR2: SEHNR, FQNEAQ (reference sequence). The CDR3 sequence is CASSLAQGETQYF. DNA for the CDR3: TGTGCCAGCAGCTTAGCCCAGGGGGAGACCCAGTACTTC. Filled out from reference TRBV7-9 and TRBJ2-5, the complete variable domain reads DTGVSQNPRHKITKRGQNVTFRCDPISEHNRLYWYRQTLGQGPEFLTYFQNEAQLEKSRLLSDRFSAERPKGSFSTLEIQRTEQGDSAMYLCASSLAQGETQYFGPGTRLLVL.

The genes are TRBV11-2 and TRBJ2-3; 7 bases line up with TRBD1. Germline CDR1 reads SGHAT; CDR2 reads FQNNGV. The junction had 6 bases not matched to a gene; V was cut back by 8 bases and J by 1 base. The CDR3 has 14 residues. DNA for the CDR3: TGTGCCAGCCGACAGGGATTGGGCACAGATACGCAGTATTTT. This codes for CASRQGLGTDTQYF.

The rearrangement links TRBV28 to TRBJ2-1, with D perhaps matching TRBD2 (6 bases). The germline CDR1 and CDR2 sequences are MDHEN and SYDVKM. The length of the CDR3 is 12 residues. V lost 9 bases to trimming and J lost 6 bases, with 12 bases between them. Here the CDR3 DNA reads TGTGCCAGTTGGGGACTGGGCAATGAGCAGTTCTTC. The encoded protein is CASWGLGNEQFF.

The chain has TRBV5-4 and TRBJ2-7, with 7 bases fitting TRBD1. The ends lost 3 bases at V and 1 base at J; junction bases unmatched: 1. CDR1 is SGHNT and CDR2 is YYREEE in the germline V gene (reference sequence). The CDR3 has 13 amino acids. DNA for the CDR3: TGTGCCAGCAGCTCGGGACAGTCCTACGAGCAGTACTTC. Its translation is CASSSGQSYEQYF.